The 24 T cell receptor beta chains below were found in one sample sequenced in a study of cytomegalovirus exposure and HLA in healthy donors. Primers: 60 Vbeta forward and 13 Jbeta reverse. The method was immunoSEQ multiplex PCR; TCRdb's version includes in-frame clones alone and lacks a portion of them. Of around 170,000 clones in the sample, around 80% were seen once. The sequencing sample was made of PBMCs. The receptor source for this set is a woman in her thirties or forties in good health and CMV-seropositive.

With regard to this clone: Germline is not matched at one junction end, which may reflect a read error. This same CDR3 is encoded by further DNA sequences in the sample. J is TRBJ1-4 and V is TRBV15, with D tentatively TRBD1 (5 bases). This CDR3 is built from 15 residues. The germline V gene has CDR1 LNHNV and CDR2 YYDKDF (reference sequence). In nucleotides, the CDR3 is TGTGCCACTAGCACCCGCAGCCGACAGCGAGAAAAACTGTTTTTT. Its translation: CATSTRSRQREKLFF.

V gene TRBV10-3 combines with J gene TRBJ1-2, with D maybe TRBD1 (5 bases). V lost 3 bases, J lost 5 bases, and 10 bases lay in between. This CDR3 has 13 residues. CDR1 and CDR2 from the germline V gene are ENHRY and SYGVKD. This CDR3 is CAISEPDRYGYTF. The CDR3 DNA follows: TGTGCCATCAGTGAACCTGACAGATATGGCTACACCTTC.

CDR3 in amino acids: CASSASRDSLYGYTF. In DNA, the CDR3 is TGTGCCAGCAGTGCATCCCGGGACAGCCTTTATGGCTACACCTTC. This chain uses TRBV2 with TRBJ1-2; 7 nucleotides match TRBD1. The CDR3 has 15 residues. The V and J ends lost 4 bases and 5 bases, in that order; junction bases with no gene match: 10. In germline, CDR1 is SNHLY, CDR2 FYNNEI.

The chain uses TRBV27 and TRBJ1-5, with D possibly matching TRBD1 (5 bases). The CDR3 loop spans 14 amino acids. Per the germline V gene, CDR1 is MNHEY and CDR2 is SMNVEV (reference sequence). V dropped 5 bases and J dropped 9 bases, with 17 bases sitting between them. The CDR3 spells CASSHGQGARPQHF. DNA for the CDR3: TGTGCCAGCAGTCATGGACAAGGGGCAAGGCCCCAGCATTTT.

The chain recombines TRBV7-2 with TRBJ2-7; D is perhaps TRBD2 (5 bases). The germline V and J ends were trimmed by 3 bases and 7 bases, with 13 bases remaining between them. CDR3 length equals 13 residues. Germline CDR1 is SGHTA and CDR2 is FQGNSA. The CDR3 spells CASSFGVMIEQYF. CDR3 sequence (DNA): TGTGCCAGCAGCTTCGGGGTCATGATAGAGCAGTACTTC.

This clone was picked up a small number of times. This sequence joins TRBV30 and TRBJ1-1; D not certain. The germline CDR1 and CDR2 sequences are GTSNPN and SVGIG (reference sequence). Trimming took off 4 bases at V and 4 bases at J, with 7 bases between the two ends. The CDR3 runs 11 residues. CDR3 sequence reads: CAWTGITEAFF. DNA for the CDR3: TGTGCCTGGACAGGAATCACTGAAGCTTTCTTT. Using reference TRBV30 and TRBJ1-1 for the parts outside the CDR3, the full variable domain is SQTIHQWPATLVQPVGSPLSLECTVEGTSNPNLYWYRQAAGRGLQLLFYSVGIGQISSEVPQNLSASRPQDRQFILSSKKLLLSDSGFYLCAWTGITEAFFGQGTRLTVV.

As DNA, the CDR3 is TGTGCCAGCAGTCCTTACAGGATGTTCGACAATGAGCAGTTCTTC. It is translated as CASSPYRMFDNEQFF. The V gene is TRBV28, the J gene TRBJ2-1, with a tentative D call TRBD1 (5 bases). Trimming left V 5 bases short and J 5 bases short, with 16 bases between. This CDR3 spans 15 amino acids. Germline V gene lookup returns CDR1 MDHEN and CDR2 SYDVKM.

The chain links TRBV27 to TRBJ2-7; D may be TRBD2 (6 bases). This CDR3 is 15 amino acids long. Germline values: CDR1 MNHEY, CDR2 SMNVEV (reference sequence). V lost 0 bases and J lost 6, with 15 bases in between. The CDR3 is CASSLSAGRSVEQYF. The CDR3 DNA reads TGTGCCAGCAGTTTATCGGCGGGAAGGTCGGTCGAGCAGTACTTC.

The V gene is TRBV5-1, the J gene TRBJ2-5; D is possibly TRBD1 (5 bases). The germline CDR1 and CDR2 sequences are SGHRS and YFSETQ. The CDR3 is 15 amino acids. V shed 10 bases and J shed 5 bases, with 24 bases lying between them. The CDR3 DNA follows: TGCGCCTCAACCAAGTGGGGCGCGGAAAGTGAGACCCAGTACTTC. Protein sequence: CASTKWGAESETQYF.

This clone was seen only a few times. The V gene is TRBV9, the J gene TRBJ1-1; TRBD1 matches at 8 bases. Trimming at V came to 3 bases and at J to 4 bases, leaving 11 bases not matched to a gene. CDR1 SGDLS and CDR2 YYNGEE come from the germline V gene. This CDR3 is built from 16 residues. CDR3 sequence (DNA): TGTGCCAGCAGCGCCCGACAGGGGATGAGGAGCACTGAAGCTTTCTTT. Protein product: CASSARQGMRSTEAFF.

The chain links TRBV28 to TRBJ1-6; weak D call: TRBD1 (6 bases). The CDR3 runs 14 residues. The V end was cut by 8 bases, the J end by 9 bases, with 17 bases between. The germline V gene encodes CDR1 MDHEN and CDR2 SYDVKM. In DNA, the CDR3 is TGTGCCAGCGGGGAAAATACAGGGCTTTCACCCCTCCACTTT. This codes for CASGENTGLSPLHF. Looking up the rest from reference TRBV28 and TRBJ1-6 gives the full variable domain: DVKVTQSSRYLVKRTGEKVFLECVQDMDHENMFWYRQDPGLGLRLIYFSYDVKMKEKGDIPEGYSVSREKKERFSLILESASTNQTSMYLCASGENTGLSPLHFGNGTRLTVT.

This clone was seen more than once but under ten times. In DNA, the CDR3 is TGCGCCAGCAGCTTCGCTCCTACCTACGAGCAGTACTTC. Translation gives CASSFAPTYEQYF. This chain links TRBV4-1 with TRBJ2-7, with unresolved D. Germline CDR1 MGHRA, CDR2 YSYEKL. The CDR3 loop spans 13 amino acids. V shed 5 bases and J shed 2 bases, with 10 bases lying between them.

CDR3 sequence: CASVAGGFTDTQYF. The CDR3 DNA reads TGTGCCAGCGTAGCGGGGGGCTTCACAGATACGCAGTATTTT. The V and J genes are TRBV7-9 and TRBJ2-3; 10 bases are a match to TRBD2. Germline V gene data show CDR1 as SEHNR and CDR2 as FQNEAQ (reference sequence). The CDR3 is made up of 14 amino acids. After removal of 8 bases from V and 2 bases from J, the junction contained 4 bases not matched to a gene.

The V gene is TRBV5-6, the J gene TRBJ1-4; 8 bases match TRBD1. After removal of 6 bases from V and 6 bases from J, the junction contained 7 bases not matched to a gene. This CDR3 region has 14 residues. Germline V gene sequence: CDR1 SGHDT, CDR2 YYEEEE. CDR3 in DNA: TGTGCCAGCACCGAGACAGGGGTGTATGAAAAACTGTTTTTT. Translation: CASTETGVYEKLFF. Drawing the rest from reference TRBV5-6 and TRBJ1-4, the complete variable domain is DAGVTQSPTHLIKTRGQQVTLRCSPKSGHDTVSWYQQALGQGPQFIFQYYEEEERQRGNFPDRFSGHQFPNYSSELNVNALLLGDSALYLCASTETGVYEKLFFGSGTQLSVL.

This chain uses TRBV4-1 with TRBJ1-4; D gene unclear. Germline values: CDR1 MGHRA, CDR2 YSYEKL. The CDR3 sequence is 15 residues long. The ends were cut back, 0 bases at V and 0 bases at J, with 5 bases in the middle. CDR3 DNA: TGCGCCAGCAGCCAAGATCCCTCAACTAATGAAAAACTGTTTTTT. Residues: CASSQDPSTNEKLFF.

This clone was found a few times. The chain uses TRBV12-5 and TRBJ1-1; 8 nucleotides match TRBD1. J was trimmed by 7 bases and V by 5 bases; bases with no gene match: 9. The germline gives CDR1 LGHNT, CDR2 FRNRAP. This CDR3 contains 14 residues. The CDR3 DNA follows: TGTGCTAGTGGTCCAACAACCGGGACAGGTGAAGCTTTCTTT. As protein: CASGPTTGTGEAFF.

J is TRBJ1-1 and V is TRBV27; 7 bases agree with TRBD1. V was pared by 6 bases and J by 5 bases, with 15 bases of the junction left unmatched. Germline assignment: CDR1 MNHEY and CDR2 SMNVEV (reference sequence). The CDR3 sequence is 16 residues long. CDR3 loop: CASSRGGGARRTEAFF. DNA for the CDR3: TGTGCCAGCAGCCGAGGGGGCGGGGCGCGAAGAACTGAAGCTTTCTTT.

The V call is TRBV6-6, the J call TRBJ1-5; maybe TRBD1 (6 bases). The germline V and J ends were trimmed by 2 bases and 5 bases, with 10 bases remaining between them. The length of the CDR3 is 14 residues. CDR1 and CDR2 from the germline V gene are MNHNY and SVGAGI (reference sequence). CDR3 sequence reads: CASSYAQGYQPQHF. CDR3 coding DNA: TGTGCCAGCAGTTACGCACAGGGATATCAGCCCCAGCATTTT.

For the CDR3, the DNA is TGTGCCTGGAGTGCCGGAGTTTGGAACACCATATATTTT. As protein: CAWSAGVWNTIYF. V usage is TRBV30 and J usage is TRBJ1-3; D not certain. Germline-derived CDR1 and CDR2 are GTSNPN and SVGIG (reference sequence). The length of the CDR3 is 13 residues. V was pared by 1 base and J by 7 bases, with 11 bases between.

The chain has TRBV2 and TRBJ2-2; 7 positions match TRBD1. The CDR3 runs to 14 residues. Germline loops: CDR1 SNHLY, CDR2 FYNNEI. J was trimmed by 4 bases and V by 8 bases; bases with no gene match: 7. The CDR3 sequence: CASLTGRGTGELFF. The CDR3 DNA reads TGTGCCAGCCTGACAGGGAGAGGCACCGGGGAGCTGTTTTTT.

This sequence joins TRBV18 and TRBJ2-3; 12 bases agree with TRBD1. V dropped 6 bases and J dropped 6; count of bases not matched to a gene: 10. The CDR3 covers 16 residues. The germline CDR1 and CDR2 sequences are KGHSH and LQKENI. CDR3 region: CASSGTGGVSYDTQYF. In DNA, the CDR3 is TGTGCCAGCTCGGGGACAGGGGGCGTCTCATATGATACGCAGTATTTT. The variable domain in full, completed from reference TRBV18 and TRBJ2-3, reads NAGVMQNPRHLVRRRGQEARLRCSPMKGHSHVYWYRQLPEEGLKFMVYLQKENIIDESGMPKERFSAEFPKEGPSILRIQQVVRGDSAAYFCASSGTGGVSYDTQYFGPGTRLTVL.

The rearrangement links TRBV19 to TRBJ1-2; possible D gene TRBD1, 6 bases. The germline gives CDR1 LNHDA, CDR2 SQIVND (reference sequence). Trimming took off 8 bases at V and 7 bases at J, with 17 bases between the two ends. This CDR3 region has 13 residues. The CDR3 bases are TGTGCCAGTGGCCCTACAGGGACGGGTGGCTACACCTTC. Encoded protein: CASGPTGTGGYTF.

V is TRBV9 and J is TRBJ2-5; D may be TRBD2 (6 bases). Trimming pared 0 bases from V and 5 bases from J, leaving 14 bases between. Per germline, CDR1 SGDLS and CDR2 YYNGEE. CDR3 length: 15 residues. CDR3 residues: CASSVETSYQETQYF. As DNA, the CDR3 is TGTGCCAGCAGCGTAGAGACTAGTTATCAGGAGACCCAGTACTTC.

CDR3 nucleotide sequence: TGTGCCACCCCCACAGGGTCTGGCTACACCTTC. It codes for CATPTGSGYTF. V and J are TRBV5-4 and TRBJ1-2, with D perhaps TRBD1 (6 bases). CDR3 length: 11 residues. Germline lookup yields CDR1 SGHNT and CDR2 YYREEE (reference sequence). The V end lost 9 bases, the J end lost 7 bases, and 13 bases lay between the germline ends. Complete variable domain (other parts from reference TRBV5-4 and TRBJ1-2): ETGVTQSPTHLIKTRGQQVTLRCSSQSGHNTVSWYQQALGQGPQFIFQYYREEENGRGNFPPRFSGLQFPNYSSELNVNALELDDSALYLCATPTGSGYTFGSGTRLTVV.